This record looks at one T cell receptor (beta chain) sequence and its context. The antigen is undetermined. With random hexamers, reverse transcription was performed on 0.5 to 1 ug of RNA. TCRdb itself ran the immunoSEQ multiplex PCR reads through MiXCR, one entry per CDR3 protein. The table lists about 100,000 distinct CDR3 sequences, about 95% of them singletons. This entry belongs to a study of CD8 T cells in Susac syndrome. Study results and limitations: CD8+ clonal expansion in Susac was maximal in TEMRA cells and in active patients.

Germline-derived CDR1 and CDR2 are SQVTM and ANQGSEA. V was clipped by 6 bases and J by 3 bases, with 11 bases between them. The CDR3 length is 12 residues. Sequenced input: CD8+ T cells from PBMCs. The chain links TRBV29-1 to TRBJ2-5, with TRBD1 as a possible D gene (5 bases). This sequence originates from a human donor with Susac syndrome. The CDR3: CSVPETEETQYF. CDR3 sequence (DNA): TGCAGCGTCCCAGAGACAGAAGAGACCCAGTACTTC.